This TCR beta chain was retrieved from a study of PD-1 blockade in classical Hodgkin lymphoma. Study-wide points: Lower baseline TCR diversity marked trial partial responders and progressors. When set against healthy donors, newly diagnosed patients were reported to show lower baseline TCR diversity.

Trimming removed 1 base at V and 8 bases at J, with 11 bases between. Germline V gene sequence: CDR1 GTSNPN, CDR2 SVGIG (reference sequence). This CDR3 is built from 12 residues. Note on this clone: Its target is unknown.

The method was immunoSEQ multiplex PCR; TCRdb's version includes in-frame clones alone and lacks a portion of them. The sample carries tens of thousands of clones, roughly 80% recorded once. Brentuximab vedotin exposure varied among the patients, all of whom had relapsed after autologous stem cell transplantation. The material was peripheral blood mononuclear cells (PBMCs), obtained before the second cycle of nivolumab. The chain recombines TRBV30 with TRBJ1-2; the D is unclear. This receptor was taken from a human donor with classical Hodgkin lymphoma. The CDR3 region has the DNA TGTGCCTGGAGTGCAGCCTTCGCGGGCTACACCTTC. Translation gives CAWSAAFAGYTF.